The 13 T cell receptor beta chains given below trace back to one sample, sequenced in a study of blood T cell repertoires in COVID-19. TCRdb's copy holds only in-frame clones and misses some; the assay was immunoSEQ multiplex PCR. Among 95,000 to 100,000 clones listed, 70% to 90% were seen once. Sample: peripheral blood. These receptors originate from a woman under 40 with acute or convalescent COVID-19.

V and J are TRBV28 and TRBJ1-2, with 9 bases that match TRBD1. The CDR3 runs 14 residues. V trimming: 6 bases; J trimming: 4 bases; junction bases outside the gene matches: 6. Germline V CDR1 and CDR2: MDHEN, SYDVKM. CDR3 in amino acids: CASSPGQGVYGYTF. The CDR3 nucleotides are TGTGCCAGCAGCCCGGGACAGGGCGTCTATGGCTACACCTTC.

In nucleotides, the CDR3 is TGTGCCAGCAGCCTAGGGGACAGGGAATTGAGTGACTACACCTTC. Translation: CASSLGDRELSDYTF. V is TRBV28 and J is TRBJ1-2; 9 nucleotides match TRBD1. The CDR3 sequence is 15 residues long. J gave up 10 bases and V 6 bases, and 15 bases lay outside the gene matches. CDR1 and CDR2 (germline): MDHEN, SYDVKM.

This rearrangement joins TRBV15 to TRBJ1-3, with D tentatively TRBD1 (5 bases). Germline V gene data show CDR1 as LNHNV and CDR2 as YYDKDF (reference sequence). This CDR3 has 19 residues. V shed 5 bases and J shed 4 bases, with 27 bases lying between them. As DNA, the CDR3 is TGTGCCACCAGCCTTTTATCCGGCGTGACCGACAGTGAGGGAAACACCATATATTTT. It encodes CATSLLSGVTDSEGNTIYF. The full variable domain, its missing parts supplied by reference TRBV15 and TRBJ1-3, is DAMVIQNPRYQVTQFGKPVTLSCSQTLNHNVMYWYQQKSSQAPKLLFHYYDKDFNNEADTPDNFQSRRPNTSFCFLDIRSPGLGDTAMYLCATSLLSGVTDSEGNTIYFGEGSWLTVV.

The CDR3 region is CASSPGTSPNYGYTF. CDR3 bases: TGTGCCAGCAGCCCCGGGACATCCCCTAACTATGGCTACACCTTC. The chain recombines TRBV5-6 with TRBJ1-2, with a tentative D call TRBD1 (6 bases). This CDR3 comprises 15 residues. Germline V gene sequence: CDR1 SGHDT, CDR2 YYEEEE. The ends were cut back, 4 bases at V and 0 bases at J, with 13 bases in the middle.

The chain is built from TRBV7-9 and TRBJ2-3, with a possible D match to TRBD2 (6 bases). The CDR3 is 17 residues long. Deletions cut 3 bases from V and 1 base from J, with 17 bases between. Germline CDR1 SEHNR, CDR2 FQNEAQ (reference sequence). The CDR3 loop is CASSFGTRQLGTDTQYF. The CDR3 DNA reads TGTGCCAGCAGCTTCGGGACTCGACAGCTAGGCACAGATACGCAGTATTTT.

The chain links TRBV5-8 to TRBJ1-1; D gene uncertain. The germline CDR1 and CDR2 sequences are SGHTS and YDEGEE. The CDR3 spans 15 residues. V was cut by 0 bases and J by 5 bases, with 14 bases left in between. The CDR3 region has the DNA TGTGCCAGCAGCTTGGAGTGGGGAGGCGGGACTGAAGCTTTCTTT. The encoded protein is CASSLEWGGGTEAFF.

The chain couples TRBV7-9 to TRBJ2-2, with TRBD1 matching over 8 bases. Trimming cost V 1 base and J 4 bases; bases outside gene matches: 5. CDR1 and CDR2 from the germline V gene are SEHNR and FQNEAQ (reference sequence). The CDR3 totals 16 residues. CDR3 sequence: CASSLGTGSPTGELFF. In nucleotides, the CDR3 is TGTGCCAGCAGCTTAGGGACAGGGAGCCCCACCGGGGAGCTGTTTTTT.

About this clone itself: The germline gene is not matched at one end of the junction; a read error may be the cause. V gene TRBV28 combines with J gene TRBJ1-6; 7 bases align to TRBD1. The CDR3 has 11 residues. In germline, CDR1 is MDHEN, CDR2 SYDVKM. CDR3: CASSPGTVIYF. CDR3 sequence (DNA): TGTGCCAGCAGCCCCGGGACAGTGATATACTTT.

The gene calls are TRBV27 and TRBJ1-1; the D is unclear. Germline values: CDR1 MNHEY, CDR2 SMNVEV (reference sequence). V was pared by 1 base and J by 7 bases, with 10 bases between. This CDR3 spans 13 amino acids. Here the CDR3 reads CASSLFRSGEAFF. CDR3 in DNA: TGTGCCAGCAGTTTATTCAGGTCAGGTGAAGCTTTCTTT.

The genes are TRBV29-1 and TRBJ2-7, with D tentatively TRBD2 (6 bases). Trimming took 3 bases from V and 5 from J, leaving 11 bases between them. The CDR3 contains 12 residues. CDR1 is SQVTM, CDR2 ANQGSEA, per germline. The DNA for the CDR3 is TGCAGCGTTGAGGAGGGGACGAACGAGCAGTACTTC. It specifies CSVEEGTNEQYF.

J is TRBJ1-1 and V is TRBV7-9; D unresolved. Trimming left V 7 bases short and J 0 bases short, with 9 bases between. The CDR3 runs to 13 residues. CDR1 is SEHNR and CDR2 is FQNEAQ in the germline V gene (reference sequence). The CDR3 reads CASIRTLNTEAFF. The DNA for the CDR3 is TGTGCCAGCATCCGAACTCTGAACACTGAAGCTTTCTTT.

This sequence joins TRBV5-1 and TRBJ1-2, with TRBD1 as a possible D gene (5 bases). Looked up from germline, CDR1 is SGHRS and CDR2 is YFSETQ. The CDR3 is 17 residues long. V lost 4 bases to trimming and J lost 0 bases, with 19 bases between them. CDR3 loop: CASSSGGSGSANYGYTF. For the CDR3, the DNA is TGCGCCAGCAGCAGCGGGGGGAGCGGGTCGGCTAACTATGGCTACACCTTC.

This clone was picked up a small number of times. The gene calls are TRBV9 and TRBJ1-1, with 8 bases lining up with TRBD1. Germline loops: CDR1 SGDLS, CDR2 YYNGEE. The CDR3 contains 16 residues. V shed 3 bases, J shed 0 bases, and the junction held 7 bases outside the gene matches. CDR3 nucleotide sequence: TGTGCCAGCAGCGATGGGACAGGCTCCATGAACACTGAAGCTTTCTTT. This gives the protein CASSDGTGSMNTEAFF. Full variable domain (rest looked up from reference TRBV9 and TRBJ1-1): DSGVTQTPKHLITATGQRVTLRCSPRSGDLSVYWYQQSLDQGLQFLIQYYNGEERAKGNILERFSAQQFPDLHSELNLSSLELGDSALYFCASSDGTGSMNTEAFFGQGTRLTVV.